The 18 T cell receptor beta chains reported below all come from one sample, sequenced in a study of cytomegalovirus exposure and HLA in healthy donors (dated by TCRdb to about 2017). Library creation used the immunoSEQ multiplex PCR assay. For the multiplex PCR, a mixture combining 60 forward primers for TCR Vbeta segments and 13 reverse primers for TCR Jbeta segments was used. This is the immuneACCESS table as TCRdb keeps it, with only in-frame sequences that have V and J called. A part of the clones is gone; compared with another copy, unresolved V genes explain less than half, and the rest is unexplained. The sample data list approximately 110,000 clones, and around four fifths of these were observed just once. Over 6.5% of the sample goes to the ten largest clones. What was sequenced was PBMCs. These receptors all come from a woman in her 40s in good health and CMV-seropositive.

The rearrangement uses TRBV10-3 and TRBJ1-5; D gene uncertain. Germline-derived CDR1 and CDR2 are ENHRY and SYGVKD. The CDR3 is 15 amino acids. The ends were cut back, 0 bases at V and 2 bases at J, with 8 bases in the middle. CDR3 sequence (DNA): TGTGCCATCAGTGAGTCTACAGTCCGCAATCAGCCCCAGCATTTT. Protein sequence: CAISESTVRNQPQHF.

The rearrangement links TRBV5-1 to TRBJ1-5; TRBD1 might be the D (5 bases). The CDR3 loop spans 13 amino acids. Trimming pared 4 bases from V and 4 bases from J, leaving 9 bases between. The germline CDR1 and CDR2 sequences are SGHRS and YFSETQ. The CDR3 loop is CASSVTVNQPQHF. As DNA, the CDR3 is TGCGCCAGCAGCGTGACAGTGAATCAGCCCCAGCATTTT.

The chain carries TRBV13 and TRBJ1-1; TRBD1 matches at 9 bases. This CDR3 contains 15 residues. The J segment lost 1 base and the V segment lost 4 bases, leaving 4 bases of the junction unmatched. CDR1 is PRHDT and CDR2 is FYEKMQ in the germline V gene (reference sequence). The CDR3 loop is CASSWTGAWNTEAFF. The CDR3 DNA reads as TGTGCCAGCAGCTGGACAGGGGCTTGGAACACTGAAGCTTTCTTT.

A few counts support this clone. CDR3 in DNA: TGTGCCAGTAGTCTTCAGCGAATCTATGGCTACACCTTC. Translation gives CASSLQRIYGYTF. The genes are TRBV19 and TRBJ1-2; D is uncertain. Trimming stripped 5 bases from V and 4 bases from J, with 11 bases between. Germline V CDR1 and CDR2: LNHDA, SQIVND (reference sequence). CDR3 length: 13 amino acids.

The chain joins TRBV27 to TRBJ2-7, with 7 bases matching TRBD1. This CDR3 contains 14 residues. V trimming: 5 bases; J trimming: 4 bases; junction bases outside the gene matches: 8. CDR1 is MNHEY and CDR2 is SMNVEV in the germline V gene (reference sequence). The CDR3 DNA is TGTGCCAGCAGTCCCCGGGACAGTAAATACGAGCAGTACTTC. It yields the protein CASSPRDSKYEQYF.

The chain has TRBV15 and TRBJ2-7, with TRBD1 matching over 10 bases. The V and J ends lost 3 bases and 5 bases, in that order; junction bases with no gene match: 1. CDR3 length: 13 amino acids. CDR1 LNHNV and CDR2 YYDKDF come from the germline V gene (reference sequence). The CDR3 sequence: CATSSGQGDEQYF. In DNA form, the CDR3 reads TGTGCCACCAGCAGCGGACAGGGGGACGAGCAGTACTTC.

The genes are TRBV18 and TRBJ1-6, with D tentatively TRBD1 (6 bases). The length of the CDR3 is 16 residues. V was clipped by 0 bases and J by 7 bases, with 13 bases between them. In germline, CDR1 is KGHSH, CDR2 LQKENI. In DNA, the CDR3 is TGTGCCAGCTCACCACCCGGGACAACGCTGAATTCACCCCTCCACTTT. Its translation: CASSPPGTTLNSPLHF.

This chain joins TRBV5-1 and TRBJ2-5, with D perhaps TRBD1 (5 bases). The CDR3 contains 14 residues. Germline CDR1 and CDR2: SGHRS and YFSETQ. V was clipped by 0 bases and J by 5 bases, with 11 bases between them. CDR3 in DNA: TGCGCCAGCAGCTTGGATGCAGGGTGGGAGACCCAGTACTTC. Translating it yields CASSLDAGWETQYF.

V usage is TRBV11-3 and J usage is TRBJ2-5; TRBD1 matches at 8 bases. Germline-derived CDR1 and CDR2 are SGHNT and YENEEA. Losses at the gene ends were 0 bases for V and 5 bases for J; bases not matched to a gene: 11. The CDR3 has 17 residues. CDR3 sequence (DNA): TGTGCCAGCAGCTTAGAGAGCGACAGGGGATCCCGGGAGACCCAGTACTTC. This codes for CASSLESDRGSRETQYF.

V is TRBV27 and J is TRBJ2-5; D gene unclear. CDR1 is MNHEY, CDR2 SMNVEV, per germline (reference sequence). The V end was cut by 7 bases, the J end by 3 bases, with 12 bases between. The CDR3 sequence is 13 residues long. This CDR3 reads CASTPVFEETQYF. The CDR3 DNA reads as TGTGCCAGCACCCCCGTATTCGAAGAGACCCAGTACTTC.

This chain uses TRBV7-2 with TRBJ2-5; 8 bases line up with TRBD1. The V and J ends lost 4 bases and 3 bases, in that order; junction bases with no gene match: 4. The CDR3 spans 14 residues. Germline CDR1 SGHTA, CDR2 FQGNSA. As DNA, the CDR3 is TGTGCCAGCAGCTCCAACAGGGGGAAAGAGACCCAGTACTTC. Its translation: CASSSNRGKETQYF.

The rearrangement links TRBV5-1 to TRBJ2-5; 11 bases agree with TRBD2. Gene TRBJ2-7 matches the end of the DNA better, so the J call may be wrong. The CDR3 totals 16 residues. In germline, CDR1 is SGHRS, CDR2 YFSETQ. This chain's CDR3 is CASSLAGTSGYYEQYF. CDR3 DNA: TGCGCCAGCAGCTTGGCCGGGACTAGCGGTTACTACGAGCAGTACTTC.

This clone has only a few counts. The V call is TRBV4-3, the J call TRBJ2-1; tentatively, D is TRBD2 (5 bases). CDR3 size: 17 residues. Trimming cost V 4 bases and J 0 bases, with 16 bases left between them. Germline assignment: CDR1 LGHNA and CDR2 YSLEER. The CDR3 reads CASSRDWTEDSYNEQFF. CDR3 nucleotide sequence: TGCGCCAGCAGCCGAGACTGGACGGAGGACTCCTACAATGAGCAGTTCTTC.

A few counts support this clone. CDR3: CASSLNMNTEAFF. The CDR3 DNA reads TGTGCCAGCAGTTTAAATATGAACACTGAAGCTTTCTTT. The rearrangement uses TRBV27 and TRBJ1-1; no reliable D call. The CDR3 sequence is 13 residues long. Germline V gene sequence: CDR1 MNHEY, CDR2 SMNVEV (reference sequence). V was shortened by 2 bases and J by 0 bases, with 4 bases between the two germline ends.

The CDR3: CASRPVDYYEQYF. As DNA, the CDR3 is TGTGCCAGCAGACCCGTTGACTACTACGAGCAGTACTTC. V usage is TRBV27 and J usage is TRBJ2-7; D possibly corresponds to TRBD2 (5 bases). This CDR3 has 13 residues. Trimming took 6 bases from V and 3 from J, leaving 12 bases between them. Germline V CDR1 and CDR2: MNHEY, SMNVEV (reference sequence).

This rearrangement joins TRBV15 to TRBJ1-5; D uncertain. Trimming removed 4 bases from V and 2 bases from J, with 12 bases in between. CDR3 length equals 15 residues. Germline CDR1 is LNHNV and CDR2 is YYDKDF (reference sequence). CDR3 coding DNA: TGTGCCACCAGCACAATTAAAAGAGGCAATCAGCCCCAGCATTTT. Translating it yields CATSTIKRGNQPQHF.

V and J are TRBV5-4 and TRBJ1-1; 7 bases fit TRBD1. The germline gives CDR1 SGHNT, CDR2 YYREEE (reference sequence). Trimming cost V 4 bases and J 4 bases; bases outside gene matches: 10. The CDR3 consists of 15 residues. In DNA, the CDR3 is TGTGCCAGCAGCCCGGGGATACACAGGGGCACTGAAGCTTTCTTT. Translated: CASSPGIHRGTEAFF.

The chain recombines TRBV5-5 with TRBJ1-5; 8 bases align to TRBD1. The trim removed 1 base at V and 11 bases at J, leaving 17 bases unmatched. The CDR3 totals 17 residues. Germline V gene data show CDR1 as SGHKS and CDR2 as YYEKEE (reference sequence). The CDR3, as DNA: TGTGCCAGCAGCTTGTACGCGGACAGGGAAGGGGGTCGGACCCAGCATTTT. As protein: CASSLYADREGGRTQHF.